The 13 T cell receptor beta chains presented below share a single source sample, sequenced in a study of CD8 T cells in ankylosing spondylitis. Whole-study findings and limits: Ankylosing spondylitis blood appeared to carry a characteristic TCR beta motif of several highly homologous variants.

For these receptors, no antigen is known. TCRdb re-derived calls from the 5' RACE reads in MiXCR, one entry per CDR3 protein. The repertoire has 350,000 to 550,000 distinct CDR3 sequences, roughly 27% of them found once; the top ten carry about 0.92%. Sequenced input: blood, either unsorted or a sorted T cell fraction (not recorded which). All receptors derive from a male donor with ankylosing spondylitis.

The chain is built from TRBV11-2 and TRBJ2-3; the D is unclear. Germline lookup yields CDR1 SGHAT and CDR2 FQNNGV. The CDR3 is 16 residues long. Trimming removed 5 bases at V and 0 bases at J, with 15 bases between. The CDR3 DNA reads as TGTGCCAGCAGCCCCTTCCCGGCCCTAAGCACAGATACGCAGTATTTT. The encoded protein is CASSPFPALSTDTQYF.

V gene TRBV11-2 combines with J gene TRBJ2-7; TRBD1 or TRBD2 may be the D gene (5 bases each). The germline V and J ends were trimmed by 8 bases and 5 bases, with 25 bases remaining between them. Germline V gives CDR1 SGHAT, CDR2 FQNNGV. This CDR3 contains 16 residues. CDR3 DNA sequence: TGTGCCAGCTCCTCATTCCTCCGTTGGGGGATTCACGAGCAGTACTTC. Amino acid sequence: CASSSFLRWGIHEQYF.

CDR3 in amino acids: CASSSLGGAAYEQYV. The DNA of the CDR3 is TGTGCCAGCAGCTCTCTGGGGGGGGCTGCCTACGAGCAGTACGTC. The V gene is TRBV7-8, the J gene TRBJ2-7; weak D call: TRBD2 (7 bases). Germline V gene sequence: CDR1 SGHVS, CDR2 FQNEAQ. The CDR3 loop spans 15 amino acids. Trimming removed 4 bases from V and 2 bases from J, with 15 bases in between.

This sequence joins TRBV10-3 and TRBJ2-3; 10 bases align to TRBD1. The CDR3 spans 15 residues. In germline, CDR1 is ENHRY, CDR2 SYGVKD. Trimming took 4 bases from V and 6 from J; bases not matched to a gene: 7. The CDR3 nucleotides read TGTGCCATCAGTGGGACAGGGGGGTTCCTGGATACGCAGTATTTT. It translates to CAISGTGGFLDTQYF.

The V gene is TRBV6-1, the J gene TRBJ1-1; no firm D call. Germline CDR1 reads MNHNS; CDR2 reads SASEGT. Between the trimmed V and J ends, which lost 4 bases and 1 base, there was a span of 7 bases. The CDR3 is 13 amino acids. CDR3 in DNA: TGTGCCAGCAGTGCTTCCCGGAACACTGAAGCTTTCTTT. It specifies CASSASRNTEAFF.

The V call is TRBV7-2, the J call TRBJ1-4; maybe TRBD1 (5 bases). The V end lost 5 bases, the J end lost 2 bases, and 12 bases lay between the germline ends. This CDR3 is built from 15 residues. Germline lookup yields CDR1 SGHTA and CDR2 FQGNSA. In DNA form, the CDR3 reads TGTGCCAGCAGCCGGGACCCTGGGACTAATGAAAAACTGTTTTTT. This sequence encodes CASSRDPGTNEKLFF.

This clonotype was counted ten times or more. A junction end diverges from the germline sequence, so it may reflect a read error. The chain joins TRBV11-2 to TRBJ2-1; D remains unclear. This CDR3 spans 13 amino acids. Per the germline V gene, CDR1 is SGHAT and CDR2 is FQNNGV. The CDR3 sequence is CASSLSLNNEQFF. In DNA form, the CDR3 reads TGCGCCAGCAGCTTGAGCCTAAACAATGAGCAGTTCTTC.

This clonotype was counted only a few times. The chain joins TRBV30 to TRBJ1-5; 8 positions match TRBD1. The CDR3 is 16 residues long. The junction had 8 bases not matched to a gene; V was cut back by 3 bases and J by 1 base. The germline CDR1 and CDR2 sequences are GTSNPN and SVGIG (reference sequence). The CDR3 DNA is TGTGCCTGGAGCGTCAGGGGGCTGAAAAGCAATCAGCCCCAGCATTTT. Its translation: CAWSVRGLKSNQPQHF.

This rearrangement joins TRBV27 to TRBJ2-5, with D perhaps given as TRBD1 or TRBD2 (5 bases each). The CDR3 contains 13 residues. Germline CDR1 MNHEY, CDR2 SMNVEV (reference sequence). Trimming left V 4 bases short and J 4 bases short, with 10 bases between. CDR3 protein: CASSSLGGETQYF. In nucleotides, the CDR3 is TGTGCCAGCAGTTCCCTTGGGGGAGAGACCCAGTACTTC.

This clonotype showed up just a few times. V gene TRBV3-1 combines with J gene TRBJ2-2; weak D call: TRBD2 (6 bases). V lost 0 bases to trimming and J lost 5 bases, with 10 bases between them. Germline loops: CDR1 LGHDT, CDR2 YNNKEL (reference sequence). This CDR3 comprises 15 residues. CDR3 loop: CASSQDNGRTGELFF. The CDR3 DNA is TGTGCCAGCAGCCAAGATAACGGGAGAACCGGGGAGCTGTTTTTT.

In DNA form, the CDR3 reads TGTGCCAGCATGGAAGGGCAACCTAGCACAGATACGCAGTATTTT. Translation gives CASMEGQPSTDTQYF. The chain is built from TRBV2 and TRBJ2-3; D unresolved. Germline V CDR1 and CDR2: SNHLY, FYNNEI. V was clipped by 7 bases and J by 0 bases, with 14 bases between them. The CDR3 loop spans 15 amino acids.

CDR3 nucleotides: TGTGCCAGCAGCCACGGTTTACGATCCGGTGAGCAGTTCTTC. Its translation is CASSHGLRSGEQFF. The genes are TRBV4-2 and TRBJ2-1; D gene ambiguous. This CDR3 has 14 amino acids. Germline CDR1 is LGHNA and CDR2 is YNFKEQ. V lost 3 bases to trimming and J lost 9 bases, with 15 bases between them.

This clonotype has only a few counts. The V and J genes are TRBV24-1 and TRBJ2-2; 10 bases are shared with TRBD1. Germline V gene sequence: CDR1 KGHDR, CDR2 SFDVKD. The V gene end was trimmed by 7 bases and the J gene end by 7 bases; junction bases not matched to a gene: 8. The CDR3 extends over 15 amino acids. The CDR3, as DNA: TGTGCCACCAGCTCCGGGACAGGGGTTCACGGGGAGCTGTTTTTT. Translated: CATSSGTGVHGELFF.